A selection of T cell receptor beta chains follows, all from one sample in a study of T-cell reconstitution after alpha-beta-depleted transplantation in children. TCRdb passed the PCR reads through MiXCR, listing each CDR3 protein once. The sample yields more than 550,000 distinct CDR3 sequences, about 10% seen once. The specimen was PBMCs from the stem cell graft donor, collected from the stem cell graft. The origin of the receptors is a human donor who donated a stem cell graft to a child with acute myeloid leukemia. Each CDR3 is given without its conserved first and last residue. Fields, in order: CDR3 protein, J gene, V gene, clone size. Not all rows give a size; the values are once, few, many and, for expanded clones, a class.

cdr3_aa: ASRVGQVAGELF
j_call: TRBJ2-2
v_call: TRBV9
clone_size: -

cdr3_aa: ASSDRGRPEAF
j_call: TRBJ1-1
v_call: TRBV7-9
clone_size: few

cdr3_aa: SAPAGGSYSYEQY
j_call: TRBJ2-7
v_call: TRBV20-1
clone_size: many

cdr3_aa: ASTLEVRGINQPQH
j_call: TRBJ1-5
v_call: TRBV6-1
clone_size: many

cdr3_aa: ASSPNTPNLASYNEQF
j_call: TRBJ2-1
v_call: TRBV12-3/TRBV12-4
clone_size: few

cdr3_aa: ASSLGGELGETQY
j_call: TRBJ2-5
v_call: TRBV5-1
clone_size: -

cdr3_aa: SVRQGPEKLF
j_call: TRBJ1-4
v_call: TRBV29-1
clone_size: -

cdr3_aa: SAFPSSGRDPYEQY
j_call: TRBJ2-7
v_call: TRBV20-1
clone_size: -

cdr3_aa: ASSQVVSPMGLYTGELF
j_call: TRBJ2-2
v_call: TRBV4-3
clone_size: many

cdr3_aa: ASSQAKIGGGYEQF
j_call: TRBJ2-1
v_call: TRBV4-3
clone_size: many

cdr3_aa: AISGLAGGDYNEQF
j_call: TRBJ2-1
v_call: TRBV10-3
clone_size: many

cdr3_aa: ASLPGGPTGQY
j_call: TRBJ2-7
v_call: TRBV2
clone_size: -

cdr3_aa: ATSIDRLGINEQF
j_call: TRBJ2-1
v_call: TRBV15
clone_size: few

cdr3_aa: ASSPQNPVAGMGETQY
j_call: TRBJ2-5
v_call: TRBV18
clone_size: few

cdr3_aa: SARAMGQGPYNEQF
j_call: TRBJ2-1
v_call: TRBV20-1
clone_size: many

cdr3_aa: ASTFRGSGNQPQH
j_call: TRBJ1-5
v_call: TRBV28
clone_size: many

cdr3_aa: AISESQNTEAF
j_call: TRBJ1-1
v_call: TRBV10-3
clone_size: few

cdr3_aa: ASSFQTGDINIQY
j_call: TRBJ2-4
v_call: TRBV7-2
clone_size: many

cdr3_aa: SALPPEGYT
j_call: TRBJ1-2
v_call: TRBV29-1
clone_size: -

cdr3_aa: ASSLKGAGGINEQF
j_call: TRBJ2-1
v_call: TRBV7-2
clone_size: many

cdr3_aa: SAGGVEQF
j_call: TRBJ2-1
v_call: TRBV20-1
clone_size: -

cdr3_aa: SVTTRTARGYT
j_call: TRBJ1-2
v_call: TRBV29-1
clone_size: few

cdr3_aa: ASSLPLGQPYEQY
j_call: TRBJ2-7
v_call: TRBV28
clone_size: -

cdr3_aa: ASSLEDGYNEQF
j_call: TRBJ2-1
v_call: TRBV11-1
clone_size: few

cdr3_aa: ASSLKGAGANVLT
j_call: TRBJ2-6
v_call: TRBV28
clone_size: few

cdr3_aa: ASSGLAGTSGANVLT
j_call: TRBJ2-6
v_call: TRBV27
clone_size: -

cdr3_aa: SARDQMRGYEQY
j_call: TRBJ2-7
v_call: TRBV20-1
clone_size: many

cdr3_aa: ASSFRGGNTIY
j_call: TRBJ1-3
v_call: TRBV12-3/TRBV12-4
clone_size: -

cdr3_aa: SAERTSGWQTQY
j_call: TRBJ2-5
v_call: TRBV20-1
clone_size: -

cdr3_aa: SARPTSGELF
j_call: TRBJ2-2
v_call: TRBV20-1
clone_size: -

cdr3_aa: SAAWNTGELF
j_call: TRBJ2-2
v_call: TRBV29-1
clone_size: many

cdr3_aa: ASSLRGRGTDTQY
j_call: TRBJ2-3
v_call: TRBV7-2
clone_size: many

cdr3_aa: ASSLVAGGFYEQY
j_call: TRBJ2-7
v_call: TRBV12-3/TRBV12-4
clone_size: -

cdr3_aa: ASSYSGGSSYEQY
j_call: TRBJ2-7
v_call: TRBV6-2/TRBV6-3
clone_size: many

cdr3_aa: ASSSTGESTGELF
j_call: TRBJ2-2
v_call: TRBV5-1
clone_size: many

cdr3_aa: ATSRDGRGSYNSPLH
j_call: TRBJ1-6
v_call: TRBV15
clone_size: -

cdr3_aa: ASSPPPSEWSGNEQF
j_call: TRBJ2-1
v_call: TRBV19
clone_size: few

cdr3_aa: SARGQGAIGNSPLH
j_call: TRBJ1-6
v_call: TRBV20-1
clone_size: few

cdr3_aa: ASSPAGPGISYNEQF
j_call: TRBJ2-1
v_call: TRBV6-4
clone_size: -

cdr3_aa: ASRADSYEQY
j_call: TRBJ2-7
v_call: TRBV2
clone_size: many

cdr3_aa: ASSRGTGNGETQY
j_call: TRBJ2-5
v_call: TRBV12-3/TRBV12-4
clone_size: few

cdr3_aa: ASSLATRSSYNEQF
j_call: TRBJ2-1
v_call: TRBV7-9
clone_size: few